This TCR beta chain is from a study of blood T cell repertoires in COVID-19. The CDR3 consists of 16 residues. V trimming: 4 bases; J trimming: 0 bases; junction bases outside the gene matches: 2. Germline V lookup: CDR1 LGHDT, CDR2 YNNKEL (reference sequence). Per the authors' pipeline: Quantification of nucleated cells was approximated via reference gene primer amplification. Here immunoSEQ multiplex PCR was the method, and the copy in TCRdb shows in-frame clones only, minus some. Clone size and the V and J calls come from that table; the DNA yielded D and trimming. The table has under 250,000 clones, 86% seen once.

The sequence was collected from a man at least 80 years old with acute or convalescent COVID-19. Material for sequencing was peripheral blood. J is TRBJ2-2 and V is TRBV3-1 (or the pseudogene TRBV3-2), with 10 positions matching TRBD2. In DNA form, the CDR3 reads TGTGCCAGCAGCCTAACTAGCGGGACGAACACCGGGGAGCTGTTTTTT. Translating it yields CASSLTSGTNTGELFF.